The clone carrying this T cell receptor beta chain was seen a few times. In the authors' methods: For nucleated cells, counts were estimated from reference gene primer amplification. The repertoire was sequenced with immunoSEQ multiplex PCR; TCRdb's copy has only in-frame clones and lacks some. V and J calls and clone size are copied from that table; D and trimming were computed from the DNA. This sample has tens of thousands of clones, with around 85% found just once. Trimming took off 5 bases at V and 1 base at J, with 11 bases between the two ends. This CDR3 is 14 amino acids long. From germline, CDR1 is SNHLY and CDR2 FYNNEI. These data come from a study of blood T cell repertoires in COVID-19. Overall study: COVID-19 samples from acute and convalescent phases originated in the United States, Italy and Spain. PBMCs, B-cell-depleted T cells, or T cells were the source of the cDNA or gDNA that made up the material.

This receptor was identified in a woman aged 45 to 65 with acute or convalescent COVID-19. This sequence joins TRBV2 and TRBJ1-1; TRBD1 might be the D (5 bases). The sample taken for sequencing was peripheral blood. The CDR3 nucleotides are TGTGCCAGCAGTCTGGGCGGACAGAACACTGAAGCTTTCTTT. Translated: CASSLGGQNTEAFF.